This TCR gamma chain was captured in a study of Vδ1+ human thymocytes. Findings of the study overall: Bulk data may be misread because of unexpected Vdelta2 sequences. Thymic TRG and TRD repertoires appeared highly polyclonal, with Gaussian CDR3 length distributions.

Purity of the sorted Vdelta1+ thymocytes ranged from 98% to 99.6%. The template was reverse-transcribed extracted RNA. CDR3 amplicons came from multiplex PCR with pooled V-gene forward and constant-region reverse primers. TCRdb made new clone calls on the multiplex PCR reads using CATT. The sample includes about 22,000 gamma-chain clones, around 15% of them seen just once. Notes on this clone: Its target is unknown.

Germline V CDR1 and CDR2: VENAVY, YDSYNSRV. The length of the CDR3 is 15 residues. V dropped 4 bases and J dropped 0; count of bases not matched to a gene: 5. The sample taken for sequencing was Vdelta1+ gamma-delta thymocytes from the thymus. Subset meaning: FACS-sorted CD3+ TCRalphabeta- TCRVdelta1+ TCRVdelta2- thymocytes. This TCR was sampled from a child under two years old who had congenital heart surgery. This rearrangement joins TRGV8 to TRGJP1. The DNA of the CDR3 is TGTGCCACCTGGGACCTTAATACCACTGGTTGGTTCAAGATATTT. Its protein is CATWDLNTTGWFKIF.